This passage covers 30 T cell receptor beta chains from one sample sequenced in a study of T cells after yellow fever vaccination. MiXCR was run by TCRdb on the 5' RACE reads, yielding one entry per CDR3 protein. The sample consists of some 550,000 distinct CDR3 sequences, approximately 21% of them appearing once. The sequencing used PBMCs, collected 15 days after the yellow fever booster vaccination. The receptors originated from a man aged 30 to 45 who received the YFV17D yellow fever vaccine.

A few counts support this clonotype. The chain combines TRBV29-1 with TRBJ2-1; 10 nucleotides line up with TRBD2. Germline loops: CDR1 SQVTM, CDR2 ANQGSEA. V dropped 0 bases and J dropped 2; count of bases not matched to a gene: 10. The CDR3 covers 18 residues. Here the CDR3 reads CSVEDHGLAENAYNEQFF. In DNA, the CDR3 is TGCAGCGTTGAAGATCATGGACTAGCGGAAAATGCCTACAATGAGCAGTTCTTC.

The chain uses TRBV7-8 and TRBJ2-2; D is perhaps TRBD1 (5 bases). Germline lookup yields CDR1 SGHVS and CDR2 FQNEAQ. This CDR3 has 15 amino acids. The V end was cut by 5 bases, the J end by 8 bases, with 18 bases between. The CDR3, as DNA: TGTGCCAGCAGCCGCCAGACAGCCCCACTAGGGGAGCTGTTTTTT. Translation: CASSRQTAPLGELFF.

The sample holds a few counts of this clonotype. The chain couples TRBV15 to TRBJ2-1; maybe TRBD1 (5 bases). Germline V CDR1 and CDR2: LNHNV, YYDKDF (reference sequence). CDR3 length: 14 residues. V was clipped by 2 bases and J by 8 bases, with 13 bases between them. CDR3: CATSRPIRADEQFF. CDR3 nucleotides: TGTGCCACCAGCAGACCTATCAGGGCGGATGAGCAGTTCTTC.

The V call is TRBV5-1, the J call TRBJ2-1; 7 bases are shared with TRBD2. The junction had 8 bases not matched to a gene; V was cut back by 0 bases and J by 8 bases. CDR1 is SGHRS, CDR2 YFSETQ, per germline. CDR3 length equals 15 residues. This CDR3 is CASSLAAGASYEQFF. CDR3 DNA: TGCGCCAGCAGCTTGGCTGCGGGAGCCTCCTATGAGCAGTTCTTC.

There are many counts of this clonotype. The chain employs TRBV9 and TRBJ2-1; TRBD2 agrees at 8 bases. Unmatched junction bases numbered 9, after V lost 4 bases and J lost 6 bases. The CDR3 is 15 residues long. Germline lookup yields CDR1 SGDLS and CDR2 YYNGEE. CDR3 bases: TGTGCCAGCAGCCTTCTAAGCGGGAGTCCCAATGAGCAGTTCTTC. The encoded protein is CASSLLSGSPNEQFF.

V and J are TRBV2 and TRBJ2-2; D may be TRBD1 (6 bases). V was cut by 7 bases and J by 1 base, with 13 bases left in between. The CDR3 is 15 residues long. Germline lookup yields CDR1 SNHLY and CDR2 FYNNEI. In DNA form, the CDR3 reads TGTGCCAGCACTACCGGGACACGGAACACCGGGGAGCTGTTTTTT. Protein product: CASTTGTRNTGELFF. Complete variable domain (other parts from reference TRBV2 and TRBJ2-2): EPEVTQTPSHQVTQMGQEVILRCVPISNHLYFYWYRQILGQKVEFLVSFYNNEISEKSEIFDDQFSVERPDGSNFTLKIRSTKLEDSAMYFCASTTGTRNTGELFFGEGSRLTVL.

The table lists this clonotype with a few counts. The chain uses TRBV6-5 and TRBJ2-3; no reliable D call. Trimming removed 7 bases at V and 0 bases at J, with 14 bases between. Germline lookup yields CDR1 MNHEY and CDR2 SVGAGI. The CDR3 is made up of 15 amino acids. The CDR3 reads CASTLRGSSTDTQYF. The CDR3 DNA reads as TGTGCCAGCACGTTGCGCGGATCTAGCACAGATACGCAGTATTTT.

The J gene is TRBJ2-1, the V gene TRBV5-1; TRBD2 matches 8 bases. With 2 bases clipped from V and 1 base from J, the junction kept 8 bases outside the gene matches. CDR1 SGHRS and CDR2 YFSETQ come from the germline V gene. The CDR3 spans 17 residues. This CDR3 is CASSLTSGASSYNEQFF. CDR3 DNA sequence: TGCGCCAGCAGCTTAACTAGCGGTGCATCTTCCTACAATGAGCAGTTCTTC.

V usage is TRBV29-1 and J usage is TRBJ2-7, with TRBD2 matching 7 bases. Germline lookup yields CDR1 SQVTM and CDR2 ANQGSEA. V lost 3 bases and J lost 3; bases outside the gene matches: 11. The CDR3 loop spans 15 amino acids. CDR3 in DNA: TGCAGCGTTGATGCGGGGGAGGGCCCTAGCTACGAGCAGTACTTC. Translating gives CSVDAGEGPSYEQYF.

The rearrangement joins TRBV28 to TRBJ2-1; 9 bases align to TRBD1. The J segment lost 10 bases and the V segment lost 8 bases, leaving 12 bases of the junction unmatched. This CDR3 comprises 14 residues. Per the germline V gene, CDR1 is MDHEN and CDR2 is SYDVKM. The CDR3 spells CASHEVQGAGEQFF. The DNA for the CDR3 is TGTGCCAGCCATGAGGTACAGGGGGCGGGGGAGCAGTTCTTC.

In its sample, this clonotype was seen a few times. V gene TRBV20-1 combines with J gene TRBJ1-3; D remains ambiguous. V was cut by 5 bases and J by 0 bases, with 8 bases left in between. Germline V CDR1 and CDR2: DFQATT, SNEGSKA (reference sequence). The CDR3 spans 13 residues. The CDR3 region has the DNA TGCAGTGCTGTCGGGAACTCTGGAAACACCATATATTTT. Translated, it gives CSAVGNSGNTIYF.

V gene TRBV29-1 combines with J gene TRBJ2-6; D ambiguous. The germline CDR1 and CDR2 sequences are SQVTM and ANQGSEA. This CDR3 has 11 amino acids. CDR3 coding DNA: TGCGTCGTAGCTGGGGCCAACGTCCTGACTTTC. It yields the protein CVVAGANVLTF.

This chain connects TRBV20-1 to TRBJ2-3; 12 nucleotides line up with TRBD1. Germline V CDR1 and CDR2: DFQATT, SNEGSKA (reference sequence). There are 13 residues in the CDR3. V gave up 6 bases and J gave up 11 bases; unmatched junction bases: 9. The CDR3 DNA follows: TGCAGTGCCCCGGGACAGGGGGCCTGGGGGCAGTATTTT. Residues: CSAPGQGAWGQYF.

In this sample, this clonotype turned up many times. A junction boundary mismatches the germline segment, possibly from a read error. The V call is TRBV5-1, the J call TRBJ2-1; D unclear. Germline V gene lookup returns CDR1 SGHRS and CDR2 YFSETQ. The CDR3 length is 14 residues. CDR3 amino acids: CASSLSSSYNEQFF. The DNA of the CDR3 is TGTGCCAGCAGCTTAAGTAGCTCCTACAATGAGCAGTTCTTC.

This clonotype was seen more than once but under ten times. The chain combines TRBV20-1 with TRBJ2-5, with no clear D. The CDR3 sequence is 15 residues long. V shed 6 bases and J shed 5 bases, with 22 bases lying between them. Germline CDR1 reads DFQATT; CDR2 reads SNEGSKA (reference sequence). This CDR3 reads CSALKGAAVRETQYF. The CDR3 DNA is TGCAGTGCCCTCAAGGGCGCGGCAGTTAGGGAGACCCAGTACTTC.

The chain carries TRBV7-2 and TRBJ2-1; TRBD2 matches at 7 bases. Unmatched junction bases numbered 7, after V lost 5 bases and J lost 0 bases. Germline values: CDR1 SGHTA, CDR2 FQGNSA. This CDR3 comprises 16 residues. CDR3 coding DNA: TGTGCCAGCAGCCCATATGGGGGGGACTCCTACAATGAGCAGTTCTTC. Its translation: CASSPYGGDSYNEQFF.

This clonotype was observed a handful of times. The chain uses TRBV20-1 and TRBJ1-5, with a weak D call TRBD1 (5 bases). The CDR3 has 14 amino acids. Germline V gives CDR1 DFQATT, CDR2 SNEGSKA (reference sequence). V was shortened by 6 bases and J by 5 bases, with 17 bases between the two germline ends. The CDR3 reads CSAEGQGGHQPQHF. DNA for the CDR3: TGCAGTGCGGAGGGGCAGGGTGGGCATCAGCCCCAGCATTTT.

This clonotype turned up a few times. The chain links TRBV6-5 to TRBJ2-2; TRBD1 matches at 12 bases. The CDR3 consists of 16 residues. Trimming at V came to 3 bases and at J to 7 bases, leaving 6 bases not matched to a gene. The V gene's germline CDR1 is MNHEY and CDR2 SVGAGI. The CDR3 bases are TGTGCCAGCAGTTATTGGGACAGGGGGCGGGTCGGGGAGCTGTTTTTT. It encodes CASSYWDRGRVGELFF.

The chain employs TRBV20-1 and TRBJ1-5; D perhaps matches TRBD1 (6 bases). V lost 5 bases and J lost 4, with 15 bases in between. The germline V gene encodes CDR1 DFQATT and CDR2 SNEGSKA (reference sequence). This CDR3 spans 14 amino acids. CDR3 coding DNA: TGCAGTGCTCGGTCGGGGGGCGGGAATCAGCCCCAGCATTTT. Encoded protein: CSARSGGGNQPQHF.

There are many counts of this clonotype. The CDR3: CSARAHSSGRATQYF. CDR3 sequence (DNA): TGCAGTGCTAGAGCCCATTCTAGCGGGAGGGCGACCCAGTACTTC. The chain employs TRBV20-1 and TRBJ2-5, with 12 bases identical to TRBD2. The germline CDR1 and CDR2 sequences are DFQATT and SNEGSKA (reference sequence). The CDR3 has 15 residues. The V segment lost 1 base and the J segment 7 bases; nucleotides outside the gene matches: 7.

The genes are TRBV4-2 and TRBJ2-5; a possible D gene is TRBD1 (6 bases). The CDR3 is 15 residues long. The germline V and J ends were trimmed by 1 base and 2 bases, with 11 bases remaining between them. Germline V lookup: CDR1 LGHNA, CDR2 YNFKEQ. The CDR3 loop is CASSQVQQGQETQYF. The CDR3 DNA sequence: TGTGCCAGCAGCCAAGTCCAACAGGGTCAAGAGACCCAGTACTTC.

The genes are TRBV10-3 and TRBJ2-3, with D perhaps TRBD2 (6 bases). The ends were cut back, 10 bases at V and 7 bases at J, with 21 bases in the middle. The CDR3 is 14 amino acids. Germline V CDR1 and CDR2: ENHRY, SYGVKD. The CDR3 reads CATSPGRGPNTQYF. The DNA of the CDR3 is TGTGCCACCTCCCCGGGGCGGGGCCCGAATACGCAGTATTTT.

This chain links TRBV12-3 or TRBV12-4 with TRBJ1-5; D might be TRBD1 (6 bases). The CDR3 is 15 residues long. The ends were cut back, 5 bases at V and 1 base at J, with 12 bases in the middle. CDR3 in DNA: TGTGCCAGCAGTATAAATCAGGGGAGCAATCAGCCCCAGCATTTT. Encoded protein: CASSINQGSNQPQHF.

The rearrangement uses TRBV2 and TRBJ2-2; 15 nucleotides agree with TRBD2. Germline CDR1 SNHLY, CDR2 FYNNEI. The CDR3 contains 16 residues. V shed 4 bases and J 6 bases; nucleotides not matched to a gene: 3. CDR3 residues: CASSGGLAGGSGELFF. CDR3 in DNA: TGTGCCAGCAGTGGCGGACTAGCGGGAGGGTCCGGGGAGCTGTTTTTT.

This clonotype was detected only a few times. The genes are TRBV5-5 and TRBJ2-5; D is perhaps TRBD1 (7 bases). The CDR3 is made up of 15 amino acids. CDR1 is SGHKS, CDR2 YYEKEE, per germline (reference sequence). V shed 5 bases and J shed 5 bases, with 19 bases lying between them. CDR3 sequence (DNA): TGTGCCAGCAGTCGCATTGGAGGGGGCTTGGAGACCCAGTACTTC. Translated, it gives CASSRIGGGLETQYF.

J is TRBJ2-4 and V is TRBV12-3 or TRBV12-4, with D perhaps matching TRBD1 (5 bases). The germline V and J ends were trimmed by 8 bases and 5 bases, with 19 bases remaining between them. The CDR3 covers 15 residues. The CDR3 reads CASGLWGSIQNIQYF. DNA for the CDR3: TGTGCCAGCGGGTTGTGGGGCTCGATTCAAAACATTCAGTACTTC.

The chain is built from TRBV10-3 and TRBJ2-1; D ambiguous. V lost 7 bases and J lost 8, with 15 bases in between. CDR3 size: 13 residues. Germline V CDR1 and CDR2: ENHRY, SYGVKD. The CDR3: CAINGRLRDEQFF. CDR3 coding DNA: TGTGCCATCAATGGACGATTACGGGATGAGCAGTTCTTC.

The genes are TRBV20-1 and TRBJ2-5; D is possibly TRBD2 (6 bases). The CDR3 is 10 amino acids. The V gene's germline CDR1 is DFQATT and CDR2 SNEGSKA (reference sequence). CDR3 in amino acids: CSWGGETQYF. In DNA form, the CDR3 reads TGCAGCTGGGGAGGAGAGACCCAGTACTTC.

The chain couples TRBV28 to TRBJ2-2, with D perhaps matching TRBD2 (6 bases). V was pared by 6 bases and J by 3 bases, with 11 bases between. CDR1 is MDHEN, CDR2 SYDVKM, per germline. The CDR3 has 14 residues. The CDR3 is CASRRLVDTGELFF. CDR3 nucleotides: TGTGCCAGCAGACGACTAGTGGACACCGGGGAGCTGTTTTTT.

This clonotype has just a few counts. The chain links TRBV6-2 or TRBV6-3 to TRBJ2-3; no firm D call. Trimming removed 6 bases from V and 2 bases from J, with 9 bases in between. Germline CDR1 is MNHEY and CDR2 is SVGEGT. The CDR3 contains 13 residues. The CDR3 spells CASRRSYTDTQYF. CDR3 nucleotides: TGTGCCAGCAGGCGTTCCTACACAGATACGCAGTATTTT.